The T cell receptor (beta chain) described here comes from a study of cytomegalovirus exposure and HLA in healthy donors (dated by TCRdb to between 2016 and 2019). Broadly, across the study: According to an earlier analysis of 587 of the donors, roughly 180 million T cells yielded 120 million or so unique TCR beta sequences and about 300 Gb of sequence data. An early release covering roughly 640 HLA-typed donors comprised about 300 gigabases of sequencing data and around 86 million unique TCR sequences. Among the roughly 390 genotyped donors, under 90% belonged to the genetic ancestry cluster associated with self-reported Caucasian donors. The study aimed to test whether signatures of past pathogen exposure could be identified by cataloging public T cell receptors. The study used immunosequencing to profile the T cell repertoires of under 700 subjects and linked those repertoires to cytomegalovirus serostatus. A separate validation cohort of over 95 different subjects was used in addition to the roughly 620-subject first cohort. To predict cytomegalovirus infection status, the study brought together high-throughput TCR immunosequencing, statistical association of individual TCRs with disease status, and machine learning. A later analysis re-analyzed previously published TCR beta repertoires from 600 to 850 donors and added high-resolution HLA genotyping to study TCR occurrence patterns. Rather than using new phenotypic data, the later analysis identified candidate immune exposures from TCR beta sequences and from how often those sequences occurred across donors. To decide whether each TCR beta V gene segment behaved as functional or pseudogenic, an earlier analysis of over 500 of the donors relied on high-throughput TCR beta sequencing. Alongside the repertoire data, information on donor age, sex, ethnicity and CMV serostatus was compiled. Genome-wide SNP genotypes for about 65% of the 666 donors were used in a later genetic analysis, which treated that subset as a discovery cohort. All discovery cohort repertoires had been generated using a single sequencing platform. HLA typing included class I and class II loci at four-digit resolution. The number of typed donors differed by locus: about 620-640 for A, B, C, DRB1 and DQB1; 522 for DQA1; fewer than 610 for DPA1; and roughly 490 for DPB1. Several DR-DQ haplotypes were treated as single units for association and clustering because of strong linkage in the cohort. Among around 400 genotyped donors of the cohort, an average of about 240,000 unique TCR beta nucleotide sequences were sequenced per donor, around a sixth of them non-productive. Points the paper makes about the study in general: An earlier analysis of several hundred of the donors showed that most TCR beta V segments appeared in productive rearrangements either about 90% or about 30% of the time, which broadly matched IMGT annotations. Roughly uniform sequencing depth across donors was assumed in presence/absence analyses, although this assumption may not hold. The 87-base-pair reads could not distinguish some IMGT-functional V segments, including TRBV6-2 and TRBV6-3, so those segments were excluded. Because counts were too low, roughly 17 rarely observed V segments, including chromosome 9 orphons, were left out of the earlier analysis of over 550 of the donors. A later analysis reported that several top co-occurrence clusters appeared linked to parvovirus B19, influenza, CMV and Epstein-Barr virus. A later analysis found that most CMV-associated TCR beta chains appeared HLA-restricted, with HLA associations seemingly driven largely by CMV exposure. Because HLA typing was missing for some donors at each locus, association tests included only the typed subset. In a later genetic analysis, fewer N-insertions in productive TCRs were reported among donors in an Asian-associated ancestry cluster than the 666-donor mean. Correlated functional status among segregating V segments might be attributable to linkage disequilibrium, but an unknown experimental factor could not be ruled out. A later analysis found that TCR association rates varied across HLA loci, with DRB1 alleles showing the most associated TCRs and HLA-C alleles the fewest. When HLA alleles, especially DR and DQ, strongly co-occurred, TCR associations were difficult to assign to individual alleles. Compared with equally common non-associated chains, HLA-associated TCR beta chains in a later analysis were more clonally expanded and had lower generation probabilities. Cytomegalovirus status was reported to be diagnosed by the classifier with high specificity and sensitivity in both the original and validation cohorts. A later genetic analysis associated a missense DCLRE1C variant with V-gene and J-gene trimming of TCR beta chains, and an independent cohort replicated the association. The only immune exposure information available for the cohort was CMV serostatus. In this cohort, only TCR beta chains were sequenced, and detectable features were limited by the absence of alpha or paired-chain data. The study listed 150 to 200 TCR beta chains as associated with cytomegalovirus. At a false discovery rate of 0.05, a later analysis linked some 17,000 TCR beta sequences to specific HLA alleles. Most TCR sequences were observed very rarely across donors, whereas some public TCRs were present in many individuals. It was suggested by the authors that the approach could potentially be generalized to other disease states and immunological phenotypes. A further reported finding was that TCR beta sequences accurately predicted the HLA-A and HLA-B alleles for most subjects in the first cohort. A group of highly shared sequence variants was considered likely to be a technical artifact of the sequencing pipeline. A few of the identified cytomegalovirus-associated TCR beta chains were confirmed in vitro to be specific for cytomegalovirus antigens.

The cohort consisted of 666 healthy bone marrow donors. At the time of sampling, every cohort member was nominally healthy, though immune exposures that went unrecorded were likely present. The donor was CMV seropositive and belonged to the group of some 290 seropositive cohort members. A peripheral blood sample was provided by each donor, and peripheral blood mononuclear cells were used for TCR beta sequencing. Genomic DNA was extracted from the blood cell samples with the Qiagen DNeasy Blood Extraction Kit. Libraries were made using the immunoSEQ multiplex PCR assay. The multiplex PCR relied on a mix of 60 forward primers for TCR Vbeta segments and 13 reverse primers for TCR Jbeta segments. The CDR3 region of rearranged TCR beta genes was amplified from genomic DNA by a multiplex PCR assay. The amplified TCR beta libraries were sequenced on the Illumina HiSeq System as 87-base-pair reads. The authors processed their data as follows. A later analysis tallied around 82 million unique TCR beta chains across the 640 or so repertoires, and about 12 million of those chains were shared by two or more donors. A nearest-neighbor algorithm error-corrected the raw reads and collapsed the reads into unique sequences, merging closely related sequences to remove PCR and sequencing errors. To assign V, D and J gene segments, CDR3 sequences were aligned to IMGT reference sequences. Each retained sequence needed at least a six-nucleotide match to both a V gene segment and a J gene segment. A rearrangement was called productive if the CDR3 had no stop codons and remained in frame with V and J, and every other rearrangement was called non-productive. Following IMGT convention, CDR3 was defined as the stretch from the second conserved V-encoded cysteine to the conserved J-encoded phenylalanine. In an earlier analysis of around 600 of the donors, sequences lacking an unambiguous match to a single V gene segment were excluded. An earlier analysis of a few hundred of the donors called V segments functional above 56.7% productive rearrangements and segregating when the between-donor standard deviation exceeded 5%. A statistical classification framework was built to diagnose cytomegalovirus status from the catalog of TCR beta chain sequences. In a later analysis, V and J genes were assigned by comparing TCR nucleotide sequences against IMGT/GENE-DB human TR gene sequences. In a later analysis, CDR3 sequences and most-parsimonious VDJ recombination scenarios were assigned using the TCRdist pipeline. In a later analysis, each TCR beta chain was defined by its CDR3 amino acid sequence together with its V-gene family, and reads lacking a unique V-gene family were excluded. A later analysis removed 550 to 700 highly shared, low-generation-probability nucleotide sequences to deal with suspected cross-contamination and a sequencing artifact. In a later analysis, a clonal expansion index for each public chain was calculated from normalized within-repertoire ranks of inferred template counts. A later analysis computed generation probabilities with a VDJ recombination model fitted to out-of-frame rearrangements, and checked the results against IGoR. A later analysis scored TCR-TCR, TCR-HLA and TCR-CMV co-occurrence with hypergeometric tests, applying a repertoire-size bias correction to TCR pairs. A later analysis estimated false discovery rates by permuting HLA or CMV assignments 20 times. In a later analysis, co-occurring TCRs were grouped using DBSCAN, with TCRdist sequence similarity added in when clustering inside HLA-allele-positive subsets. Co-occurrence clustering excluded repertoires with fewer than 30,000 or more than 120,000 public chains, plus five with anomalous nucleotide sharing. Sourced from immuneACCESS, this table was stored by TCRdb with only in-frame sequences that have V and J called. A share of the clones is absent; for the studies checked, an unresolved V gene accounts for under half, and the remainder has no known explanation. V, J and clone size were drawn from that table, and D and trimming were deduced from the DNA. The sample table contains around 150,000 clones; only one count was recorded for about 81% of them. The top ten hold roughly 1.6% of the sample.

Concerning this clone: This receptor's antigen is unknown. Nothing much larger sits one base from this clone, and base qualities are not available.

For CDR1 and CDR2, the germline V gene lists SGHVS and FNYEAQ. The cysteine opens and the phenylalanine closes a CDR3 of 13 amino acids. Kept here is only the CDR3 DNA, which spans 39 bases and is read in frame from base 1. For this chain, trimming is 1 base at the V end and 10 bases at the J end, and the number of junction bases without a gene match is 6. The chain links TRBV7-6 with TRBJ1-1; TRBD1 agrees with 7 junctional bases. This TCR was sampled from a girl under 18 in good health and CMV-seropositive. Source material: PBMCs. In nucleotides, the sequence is TGTGCCAGCAGCTTAGAACGGCAGGGGGTAGCTTTCTTT. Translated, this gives CASSLERQGVAFF.